Sequencing of this T cell receptor (beta chain) was carried out in a study of shared clonotypes between healthy human individuals. As for this clone: Other DNA sequences within the sample encode an identical CDR3.

The assay was immunoSEQ multiplex PCR, and TCRdb's table has in-frame clones only and misses some. The sample records millions of clones, 85% to 95% being singletons. J lost 4 bases, V lost 6 bases, and 11 bases had no gene match. The CDR3 has 15 residues. The germline gives CDR1 KGHSH, CDR2 LQKENI. This TCR was sampled from a young man in good health. Some clones in this sample may be carry-over from other donors' samples. What was sequenced was naive CD4+ T cells from PBMCs. Subset meaning: CD45RA+ positively selected. The V gene is TRBV18, the J gene TRBJ2-7, with 8 bases matching TRBD1. CDR3 residues: CASSLGQGVSYEQYF. The CDR3 DNA sequence: TGTGCCAGCTCTCTTGGACAGGGTGTTTCTTACGAGCAGTACTTC.